This T cell receptor (beta chain) comes out of a study of T cells in women clearing cervical HPV infection. The V end lost 6 bases, the J end lost 3 bases, and 18 bases lay between the germline ends. In germline, CDR1 is LNHDA, CDR2 SQIVND (reference sequence). This CDR3 comprises 16 residues. Details on this clone: The CDR3 is cut off 3 residues early in the read; its end comes from the germline J gene.

Here immunoSEQ multiplex PCR was the method, and the copy in TCRdb shows in-frame clones only, minus some. The sample table sets out 11,000 or so clones. The sequenced material came from blood buffy coat. The chain combines TRBV19 with TRBJ2-1; D is possibly TRBD1 (5 bases). This TCR was sampled from a woman aged 18 to 75 with a cervical HPV16 infection that either progressed to CIN3+ or cleared (not recorded which). Incomplete CDR3 DNA: TGTGCCAGTAGAGAAAAGGGGTTTAGTAACTACAATGAG. Its protein is CASREKGFSNYNE. The full CDR3 reads CASREKGFSNYNEQFF.